This T cell receptor (beta chain) was sequenced in a study of blood T cell repertoires in COVID-19. At the level of the study: Whether acute or convalescent, the COVID-19 samples came from the United States, Italy and Spain. The analysed material was cDNA or gDNA that came from T cells, B-cell-depleted T cells, or PBMCs.

As originally analysed: Nucleated cell counts were estimated from reference gene primer amplification. The assay was immunoSEQ multiplex PCR, and TCRdb's table has in-frame clones only and misses some. V and J calls plus clone size are reproduced from that table; the DNA served to infer D and trimming. The sample holds tens of thousands of clones, approximately 89% seen once. This TCR was sampled from a man between 50 and 59 years old with active or convalescent COVID-19. Sequenced: peripheral blood.

CDR3 nucleotide sequence: TGTGCCAGCAGCCAGGGGGGACTAGCAACAACAGATACGCAGTATTTT. It is translated as CASSQGGLATTDTQYF. The J gene is TRBJ2-3, the V gene TRBV11-2; 9 bases match TRBD2. Germline V CDR1 and CDR2: SGHAT, FQNNGV. The CDR3 spans 16 residues. The V segment lost 5 bases and the J segment 3 bases; nucleotides outside the gene matches: 9.